This TCR beta chain is drawn from a study of blood T cell repertoires in COVID-19. Sequencing was performed with immunoSEQ multiplex PCR; in TCRdb, only in-frame clones are kept and a portion is missing. The profile shows 410,000 or so clones, 75% to 90% of them singletons. V lost 5 bases and J lost 1; bases outside the gene matches: 3. This CDR3 spans 14 amino acids. Germline assignment: CDR1 KGHSH and CDR2 LQKENI. This receptor was taken from a woman in her twenties or thirties with active or convalescent COVID-19. The chain recombines TRBV18 with TRBJ2-3; 7 nucleotides align to TRBD1. Material for sequencing was peripheral blood. The CDR3 loop is CASSRTGGTDTQYF. In nucleotides, the CDR3 is TGTGCCAGCTCAAGGACAGGCGGCACAGATACGCAGTATTTT.